This TCR beta chain emerged from a study of CD8+ T cells in alopecia areata. Whole-study findings and limits: Higher clonality was seen in lesional scalp than in normal scalp, especially in alopecia totalis/universalis.

The V gene's germline CDR1 is MNHEY and CDR2 SVGAGI. Trimming took off 4 bases at V and 0 bases at J, with 10 bases between the two ends. The CDR3 spans 15 residues. Extracted RNA was reverse transcribed into cDNA, the sequencing template. Sequencing used immunoSEQ multiplex PCR; TCRdb keeps in-frame clones, though not all of them. The sample records more than 75,000 clones, roughly two fifths being singletons. On this clone itself: Its antigen is as yet unknown.

Input material: CD4+ T cells sorted from blood. The rearrangement uses TRBV6-5 and TRBJ1-5; D perhaps matches TRBD1 (5 bases). The source is a human donor with alopecia areata. Here the CDR3 reads CASSLDTSSNQPQHF. The CDR3, as DNA: TGTGCCAGCAGTTTGGACACTTCTAGCAATCAGCCCCAGCATTTT.